This T cell receptor beta chain was documented in a study of blood T cells in healthy people across ages. The CDR3 is made up of 15 amino acids. Germline V lookup: CDR1 MNHEY, CDR2 SVGAGI. V gave up 2 bases and J gave up 4 bases, with 12 bases separating them. A second PCR, run for about 7 to 11 cycles, used a sample-barcoded 5' primer plus a J-beta primer mix. TCRdb processed the 5' RACE reads anew with MiXCR; each CDR3 protein has one entry. The table records a few hundred thousand distinct CDR3 sequences, over 45% of them present only once. This TCR came from a man aged 60 to 75 in good health. The gene calls are TRBV6-5 and TRBJ2-4, with a possible D match to TRBD2 (5 bases). The sequenced sample was blood. CDR3 nucleotides: TGTGCCAGCAGTTACAATTCGGGGATTAAAAACATTCAGTACTTC. This codes for CASSYNSGIKNIQYF.